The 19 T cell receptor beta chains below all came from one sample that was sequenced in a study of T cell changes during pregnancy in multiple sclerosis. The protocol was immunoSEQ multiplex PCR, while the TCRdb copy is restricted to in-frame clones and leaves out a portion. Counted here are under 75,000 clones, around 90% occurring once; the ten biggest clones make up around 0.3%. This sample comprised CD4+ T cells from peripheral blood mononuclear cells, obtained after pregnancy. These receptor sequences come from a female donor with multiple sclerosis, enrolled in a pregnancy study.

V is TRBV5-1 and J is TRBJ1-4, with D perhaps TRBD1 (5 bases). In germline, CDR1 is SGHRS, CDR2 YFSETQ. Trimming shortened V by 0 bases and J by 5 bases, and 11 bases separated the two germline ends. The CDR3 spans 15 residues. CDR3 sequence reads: CASSLAEDRNEKLFF. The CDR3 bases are TGCGCCAGCAGCTTGGCCGAAGACAGAAATGAAAAACTGTTTTTT.

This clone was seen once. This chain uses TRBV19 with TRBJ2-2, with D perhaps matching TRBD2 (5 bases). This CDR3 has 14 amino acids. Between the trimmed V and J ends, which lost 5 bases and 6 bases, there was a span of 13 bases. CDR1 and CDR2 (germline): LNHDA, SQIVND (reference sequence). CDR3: CASSPGDFSGELFF. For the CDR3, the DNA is TGTGCCAGTAGTCCCGGGGATTTCTCCGGGGAGCTGTTTTTT.

The CDR3 here is CASSEASGYEQYF. DNA of the CDR3: TGTGCCAGCAGTGAAGCTTCGGGGTACGAGCAGTACTTC. The chain recombines TRBV2 with TRBJ2-7, with a possible D match to TRBD2 (5 bases). The ends were cut back, 0 bases at V and 4 bases at J, with 7 bases in the middle. This CDR3 has 13 residues. Germline assignment: CDR1 SNHLY and CDR2 FYNNEI.

DNA of the CDR3: TGTGCCAGCAGTGTAATGGGACTAGCGGGAGATCGGGAGTTCTTC. It yields the protein CASSVMGLAGDREFF. The chain uses TRBV2 and TRBJ2-1, with TRBD2 matching over 14 bases. This CDR3 is built from 15 residues. J gave up 14 bases and V 4 bases, and 10 bases lay outside the gene matches. CDR1 is SNHLY, CDR2 FYNNEI, per germline. The full variable domain, its missing parts supplied by reference TRBV2 and TRBJ2-1, is EPEVTQTPSHQVTQMGQEVILRCVPISNHLYFYWYRQILGQKVEFLVSFYNNEISEKSEIFDDQFSVERPDGSNFTLKIRSTKLEDSAMYFCASSVMGLAGDREFFGPGTRLTVL.

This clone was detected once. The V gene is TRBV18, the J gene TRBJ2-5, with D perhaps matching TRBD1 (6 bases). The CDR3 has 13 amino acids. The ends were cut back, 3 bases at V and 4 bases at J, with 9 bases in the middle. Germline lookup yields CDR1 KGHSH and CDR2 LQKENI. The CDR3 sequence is CASSPTGRETQYF. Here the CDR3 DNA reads TGTGCCAGCTCACCTACAGGGAGAGAGACCCAGTACTTC.

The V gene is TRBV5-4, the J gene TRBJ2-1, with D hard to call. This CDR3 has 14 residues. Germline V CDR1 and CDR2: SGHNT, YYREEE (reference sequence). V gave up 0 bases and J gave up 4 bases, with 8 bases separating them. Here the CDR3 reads CASSLVGAYNEQFF. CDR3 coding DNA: TGTGCCAGCAGCTTGGTCGGTGCTTACAATGAGCAGTTCTTC.

The CDR3 DNA reads as TGTGCCAGCAGCCAAGGGGGTCAGGGTCGGTTAGAAAAACTGTTTTTT. Translation gives CASSQGGQGRLEKLFF. The chain employs TRBV4-2 and TRBJ1-4; a possible D gene is TRBD1 (5 bases). V was trimmed by 1 base and J by 8 bases, leaving 17 bases between them. Germline V gene lookup returns CDR1 LGHNA and CDR2 YNFKEQ. The CDR3 runs 16 residues.

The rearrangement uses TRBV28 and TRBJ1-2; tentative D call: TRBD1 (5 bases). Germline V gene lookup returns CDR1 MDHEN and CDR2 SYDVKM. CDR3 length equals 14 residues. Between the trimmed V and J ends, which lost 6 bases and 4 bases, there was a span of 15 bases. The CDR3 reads CASSSQGGVYGYTF. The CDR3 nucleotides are TGTGCCAGCAGCTCCCAGGGTGGCGTCTATGGCTACACCTTC.

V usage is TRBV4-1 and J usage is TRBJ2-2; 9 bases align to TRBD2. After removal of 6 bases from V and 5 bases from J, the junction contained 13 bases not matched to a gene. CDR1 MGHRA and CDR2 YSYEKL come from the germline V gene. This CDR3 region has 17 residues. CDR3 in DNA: TGCGCCAGCAGTCCTATAGCGGGAGCCGTCCGAACCGGGGAGCTGTTTTTT. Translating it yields CASSPIAGAVRTGELFF.

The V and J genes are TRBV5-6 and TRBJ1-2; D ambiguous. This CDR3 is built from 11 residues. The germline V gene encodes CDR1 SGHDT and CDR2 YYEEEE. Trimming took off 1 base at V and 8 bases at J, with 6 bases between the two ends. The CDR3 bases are TGTGCCAGCAGCTTGAGGGAGGGCTACACCTTC. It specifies CASSLREGYTF.

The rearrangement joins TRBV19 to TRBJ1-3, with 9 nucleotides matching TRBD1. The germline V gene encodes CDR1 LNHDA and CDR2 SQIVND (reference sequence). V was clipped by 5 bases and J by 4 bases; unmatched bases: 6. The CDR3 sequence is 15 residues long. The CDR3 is CASSLTGTGGNTIYF. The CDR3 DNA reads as TGTGCCAGTAGTTTGACCGGGACAGGGGGAAACACCATATATTTT.

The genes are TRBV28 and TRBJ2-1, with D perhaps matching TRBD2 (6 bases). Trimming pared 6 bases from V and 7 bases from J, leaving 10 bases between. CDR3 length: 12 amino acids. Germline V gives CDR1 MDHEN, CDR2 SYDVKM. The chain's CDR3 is CASSGRRNEQFF. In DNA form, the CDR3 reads TGTGCCAGCAGCGGGAGAAGAAATGAGCAGTTCTTC. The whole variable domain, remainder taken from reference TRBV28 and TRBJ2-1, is DVKVTQSSRYLVKRTGEKVFLECVQDMDHENMFWYRQDPGLGLRLIYFSYDVKMKEKGDIPEGYSVSREKKERFSLILESASTNQTSMYLCASSGRRNEQFFGPGTRLTVL.

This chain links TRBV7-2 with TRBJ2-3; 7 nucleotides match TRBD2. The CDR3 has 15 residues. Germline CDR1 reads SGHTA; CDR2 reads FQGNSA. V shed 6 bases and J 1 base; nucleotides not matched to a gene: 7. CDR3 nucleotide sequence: TGTGCCAGCAGGGCGGGGGTGAGGGGCACAGATACGCAGTATTTT. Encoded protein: CASRAGVRGTDTQYF.

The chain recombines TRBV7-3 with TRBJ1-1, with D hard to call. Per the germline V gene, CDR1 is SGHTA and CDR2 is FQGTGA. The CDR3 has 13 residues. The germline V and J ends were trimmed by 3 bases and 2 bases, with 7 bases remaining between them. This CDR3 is CASSFGGNTEAFF. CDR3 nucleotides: TGTGCCAGCAGCTTCGGAGGAAACACTGAAGCTTTCTTT.

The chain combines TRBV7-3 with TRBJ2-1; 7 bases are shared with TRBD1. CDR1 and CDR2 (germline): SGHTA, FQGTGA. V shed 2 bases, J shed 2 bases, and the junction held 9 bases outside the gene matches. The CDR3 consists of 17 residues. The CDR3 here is CASSLGSRDSTYNEQFF. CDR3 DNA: TGTGCCAGCAGCTTAGGGTCCCGGGACAGCACCTACAATGAGCAGTTCTTC.

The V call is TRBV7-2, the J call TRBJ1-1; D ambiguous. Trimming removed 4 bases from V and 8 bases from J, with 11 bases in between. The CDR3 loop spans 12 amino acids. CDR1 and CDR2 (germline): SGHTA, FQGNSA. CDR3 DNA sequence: TGTGCCAGCAGCTCCCCATTGCTAGAAGCTTTCTTT. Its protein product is CASSSPLLEAFF.

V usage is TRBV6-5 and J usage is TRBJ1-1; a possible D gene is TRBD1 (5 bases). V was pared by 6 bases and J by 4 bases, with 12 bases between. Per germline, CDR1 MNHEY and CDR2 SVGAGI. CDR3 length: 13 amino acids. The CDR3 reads CASSSGEVTEAFF. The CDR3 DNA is TGTGCCAGCAGCTCGGGGGAGGTCACTGAAGCTTTCTTT.

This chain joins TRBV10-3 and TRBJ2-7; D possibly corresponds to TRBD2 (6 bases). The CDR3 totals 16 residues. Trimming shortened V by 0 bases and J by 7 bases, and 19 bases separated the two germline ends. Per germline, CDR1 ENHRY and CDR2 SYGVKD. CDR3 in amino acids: CAISESKGGPMGEQYF. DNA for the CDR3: TGTGCCATCAGTGAGTCGAAAGGAGGGCCCATGGGGGAGCAGTACTTC.

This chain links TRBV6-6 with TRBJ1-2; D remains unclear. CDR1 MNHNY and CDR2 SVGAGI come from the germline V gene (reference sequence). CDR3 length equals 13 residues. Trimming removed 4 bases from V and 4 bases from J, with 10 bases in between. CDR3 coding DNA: TGTGCCAGCAGTTTGCGATCTATCTATGGCTACACCTTC. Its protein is CASSLRSIYGYTF.